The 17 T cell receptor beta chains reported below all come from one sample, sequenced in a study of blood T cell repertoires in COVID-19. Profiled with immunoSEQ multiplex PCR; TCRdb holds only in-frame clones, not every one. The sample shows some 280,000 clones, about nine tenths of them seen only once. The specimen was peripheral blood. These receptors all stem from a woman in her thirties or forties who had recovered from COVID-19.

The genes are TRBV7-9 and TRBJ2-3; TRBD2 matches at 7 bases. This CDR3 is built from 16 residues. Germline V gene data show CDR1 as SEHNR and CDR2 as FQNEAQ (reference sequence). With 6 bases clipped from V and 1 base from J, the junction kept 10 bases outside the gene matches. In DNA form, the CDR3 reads TGTGCCAGCAGATTGGGGCGGGAGTTCGGCACAGATACGCAGTATTTT. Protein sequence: CASRLGREFGTDTQYF.

Here the CDR3 DNA reads TGTGCCTGGAGTGACCGGGGGGGAAACACCATATATTTT. It yields the protein CAWSDRGGNTIYF. The chain has TRBV30 and TRBJ1-3, with D possibly TRBD1 on 5 matching bases. The CDR3 is 13 residues long. V gave up 1 base and J gave up 4 bases, with 8 bases separating them. The germline CDR1 and CDR2 sequences are GTSNPN and SVGIG (reference sequence).

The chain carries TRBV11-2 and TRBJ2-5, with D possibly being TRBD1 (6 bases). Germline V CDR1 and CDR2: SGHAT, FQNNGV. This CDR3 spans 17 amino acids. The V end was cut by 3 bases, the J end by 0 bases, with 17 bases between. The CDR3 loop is CASSFNRDNLYQETQYF. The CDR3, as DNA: TGTGCCAGCAGCTTTAACCGGGACAACCTGTACCAAGAGACCCAGTACTTC.

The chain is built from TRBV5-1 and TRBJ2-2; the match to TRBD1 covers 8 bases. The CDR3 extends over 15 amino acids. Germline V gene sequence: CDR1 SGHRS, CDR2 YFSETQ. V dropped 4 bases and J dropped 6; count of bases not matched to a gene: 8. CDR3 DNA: TGCGCCAGCAGCGCCGGACAGGGAGGCGCCGGGGAGCTGTTTTTT. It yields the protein CASSAGQGGAGELFF.

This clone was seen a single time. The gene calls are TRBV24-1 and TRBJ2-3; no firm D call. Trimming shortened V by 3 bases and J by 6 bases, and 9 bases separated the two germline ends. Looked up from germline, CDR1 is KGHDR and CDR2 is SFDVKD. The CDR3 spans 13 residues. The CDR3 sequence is CATSDGLGDTQYF. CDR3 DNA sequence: TGTGCCACCAGTGATGGGCTTGGGGATACGCAGTATTTT.

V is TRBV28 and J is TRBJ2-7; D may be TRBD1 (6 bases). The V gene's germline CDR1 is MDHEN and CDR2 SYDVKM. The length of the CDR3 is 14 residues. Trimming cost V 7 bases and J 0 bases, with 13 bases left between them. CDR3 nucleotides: TGTGCCAGCACCCTTGACAGGAGCTCCTACGAGCAGTACTTC. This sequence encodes CASTLDRSSYEQYF.

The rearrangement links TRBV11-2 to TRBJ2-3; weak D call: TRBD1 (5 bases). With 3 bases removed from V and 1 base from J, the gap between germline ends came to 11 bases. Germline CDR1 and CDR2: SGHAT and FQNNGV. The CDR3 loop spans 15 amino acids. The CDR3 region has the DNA TGTGCCAGCAGCTTCAGGGTGTTAGGCACAGATACGCAGTATTTT. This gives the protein CASSFRVLGTDTQYF.

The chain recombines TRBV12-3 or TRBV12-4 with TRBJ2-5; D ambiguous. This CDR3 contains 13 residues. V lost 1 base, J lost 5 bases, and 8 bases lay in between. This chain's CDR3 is CASSLGGSETQYF. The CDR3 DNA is TGTGCCAGCAGTTTAGGAGGATCTGAGACCCAGTACTTC.

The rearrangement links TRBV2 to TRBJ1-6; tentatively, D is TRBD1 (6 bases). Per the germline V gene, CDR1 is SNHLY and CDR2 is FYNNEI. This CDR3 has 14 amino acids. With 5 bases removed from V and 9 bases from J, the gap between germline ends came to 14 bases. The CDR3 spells CASSQQGEGSPLHF. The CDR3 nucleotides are TGTGCCAGCAGTCAACAGGGCGAGGGTTCACCCCTCCACTTT. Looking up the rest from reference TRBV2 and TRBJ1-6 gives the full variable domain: EPEVTQTPSHQVTQMGQEVILRCVPISNHLYFYWYRQILGQKVEFLVSFYNNEISEKSEIFDDQFSVERPDGSNFTLKIRSTKLEDSAMYFCASSQQGEGSPLHFGNGTRLTVT.

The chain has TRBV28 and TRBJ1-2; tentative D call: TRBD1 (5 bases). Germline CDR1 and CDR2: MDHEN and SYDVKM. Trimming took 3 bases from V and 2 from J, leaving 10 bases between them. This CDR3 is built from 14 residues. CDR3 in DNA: TGTGCCAGCAGTTTGGACCAGGGAAACTATGGCTACACCTTC. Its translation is CASSLDQGNYGYTF.

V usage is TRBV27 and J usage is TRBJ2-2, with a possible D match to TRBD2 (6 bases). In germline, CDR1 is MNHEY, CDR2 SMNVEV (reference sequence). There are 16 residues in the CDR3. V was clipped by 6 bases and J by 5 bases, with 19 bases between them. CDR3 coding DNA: TGTGCCAGCAGCCACGCTTTGGGGGGAGGTACCGGGGAGCTGTTTTTT. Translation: CASSHALGGGTGELFF.

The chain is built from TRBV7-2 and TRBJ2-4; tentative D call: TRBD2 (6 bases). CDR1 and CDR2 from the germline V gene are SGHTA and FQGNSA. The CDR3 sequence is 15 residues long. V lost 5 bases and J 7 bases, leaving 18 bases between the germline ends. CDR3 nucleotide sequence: TGTGCCAGCAGCCTCCAACTAGCCAGTGGTAACATTCAGTACTTC. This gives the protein CASSLQLASGNIQYF. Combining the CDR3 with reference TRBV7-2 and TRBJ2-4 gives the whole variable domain GAGVSQSPSNKVTEKGKDVELRCDPISGHTALYWYRQSLGQGLEFLIYFQGNSAPDKSGLPSDRFSAERTGGSVSTLTIQRTQQEDSAVYLCASSLQLASGNIQYFGAGTRLSVL.

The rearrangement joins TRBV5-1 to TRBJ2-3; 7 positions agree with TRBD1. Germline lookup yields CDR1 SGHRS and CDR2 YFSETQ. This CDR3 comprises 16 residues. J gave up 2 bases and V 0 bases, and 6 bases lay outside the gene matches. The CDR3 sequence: CASSLATGSSTDTQYF. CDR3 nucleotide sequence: TGCGCCAGCAGCTTGGCGACAGGGTCATCCACAGATACGCAGTATTTT.

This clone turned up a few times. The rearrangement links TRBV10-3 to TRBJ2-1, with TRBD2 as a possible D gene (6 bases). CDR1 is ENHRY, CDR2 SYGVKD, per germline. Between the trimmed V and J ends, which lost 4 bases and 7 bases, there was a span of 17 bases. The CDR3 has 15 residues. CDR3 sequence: CAISASREQKNEQFF. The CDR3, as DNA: TGTGCCATCAGTGCCTCCCGGGAGCAAAAGAATGAGCAGTTCTTC.

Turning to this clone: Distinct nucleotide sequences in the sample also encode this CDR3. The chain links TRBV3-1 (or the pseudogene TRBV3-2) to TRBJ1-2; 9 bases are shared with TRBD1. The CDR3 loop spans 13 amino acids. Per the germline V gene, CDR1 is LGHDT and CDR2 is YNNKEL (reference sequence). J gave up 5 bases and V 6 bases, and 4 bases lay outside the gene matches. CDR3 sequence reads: CASSLGQGYGYTF. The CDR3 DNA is TGTGCCAGCAGTCTAGGACAGGGGTATGGCTACACCTTC.

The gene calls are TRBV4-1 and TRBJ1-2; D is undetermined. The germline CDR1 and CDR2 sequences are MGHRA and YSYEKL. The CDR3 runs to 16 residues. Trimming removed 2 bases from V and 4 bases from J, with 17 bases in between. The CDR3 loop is CASSQNWGDPAYGYTF. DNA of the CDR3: TGCGCCAGCAGCCAAAATTGGGGAGATCCCGCCTATGGCTACACCTTC.

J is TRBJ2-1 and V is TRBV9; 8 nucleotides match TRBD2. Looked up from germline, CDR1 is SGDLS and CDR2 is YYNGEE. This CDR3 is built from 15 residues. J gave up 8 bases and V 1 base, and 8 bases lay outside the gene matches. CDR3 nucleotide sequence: TGTGCCAGCAGCGTATCGAGCGGGAGTTGGGATGAGCAGTTCTTC. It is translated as CASSVSSGSWDEQFF.